This T cell receptor beta chain was sequenced for a study of blood T cell repertoires in COVID-19. At the level of the study: Sites across the United States, Italy and Spain contributed samples from acute and convalescent COVID-19. The cDNA or gDNA used as material had been derived from T cells, B-cell-depleted T cells, or PBMCs.

The CDR3 sequence is 15 residues long. The trim removed 2 bases at V and 8 bases at J, leaving 4 bases unmatched. Germline CDR1 and CDR2: LGHDT and YNNKEL (reference sequence). As processed by the authors: The assay estimated nucleated cells by amplifying reference gene primers. Here immunoSEQ multiplex PCR was the method, and the copy in TCRdb shows in-frame clones only, minus some. That table is the source of V, J and clone size, and D and trimming were worked out from the DNA. The sample records 90,000 to 120,000 clones, around 88% being singletons. The receptor's source is a man in his fifties or sixties with active or convalescent COVID-19. The chain employs TRBV3-1 (or the pseudogene TRBV3-2) and TRBJ1-6, with 9 bases identical to TRBD1. Specimen: peripheral blood. The CDR3 DNA is TGTGCCAGCAGCCAAATTAGGACAGGGGATTCACCCCTCCACTTT. Protein product: CASSQIRTGDSPLHF.